The source of this TCR beta chain is a study of identifying expanded T cells in peripheral blood. Libraries were prepared by immunoSEQ multiplex PCR; TCRdb keeps only in-frame clonotypes and omits some of them. This sample has 83,000 or so clones, with about 90% found just once. This clone was observed a few times. Its specificity is unknown. During the collection period, no donor immune events like infections were recorded. Study-level points and caveats: Approximately 2-week clone count variance significantly increased as total template count grew.

Germline V CDR1 and CDR2: LNHDA, SQIVND (reference sequence). Trimming stripped 10 bases from V and 1 base from J, with 16 bases between. The CDR3 runs to 14 residues. The chain couples TRBV19 to TRBJ1-2; D may be TRBD1 (6 bases). The sequence derives from a person aged 18 to 70 in good health. The source material was blood. CDR3 protein: CATREQGVNYGYTF. DNA of the CDR3: TGTGCCACTAGAGAACAGGGAGTTAACTATGGCTACACCTTC.